Listed below are T cell receptor beta chains from one sample, sequenced in a study of T cells after yellow fever vaccination. TCRdb ran MiXCR on the 5' RACE reads and lists one entry per CDR3 protein. The profile shows around 350,000 distinct CDR3 sequences, approximately 10% of them singletons. This material consisted of PBMCs, taken on the day of the first yellow fever vaccination. The receptors originated from a man aged 18 to 30 who received the YFV17D yellow fever vaccine. The conserved cysteine and the conserved F or W are not part of the CDR3 here. The order of the fields is CDR3 length, J gene, V gene, CDR3 protein.

cdr3_length: 11
j_call: TRBJ1-2
v_call: TRBV6-1
cdr3_aa: ASRRELVYGYT

cdr3_length: 9
j_call: TRBJ2-5
v_call: TRBV6-2/TRBV6-3
cdr3_aa: ASSHGETQY

cdr3_length: 11
j_call: TRBJ1-5
v_call: TRBV9
cdr3_aa: ASSPQGIQPQH

cdr3_length: 15
j_call: TRBJ2-3
v_call: TRBV7-2
cdr3_aa: ASSLGTSGGLTDTQY

cdr3_length: 14
j_call: TRBJ2-1
v_call: TRBV20-1
cdr3_aa: SARTGSAEQYNEQF

cdr3_length: 13
j_call: TRBJ1-4
v_call: TRBV5-4
cdr3_aa: ASSLGGTGCEKLF

cdr3_length: 11
j_call: TRBJ2-3
v_call: TRBV5-1
cdr3_aa: ASRPDSGDTQY

cdr3_length: 14
j_call: TRBJ2-2
v_call: TRBV12-3/TRBV12-4
cdr3_aa: ASSFNRDPNTGELF

cdr3_length: 10
j_call: TRBJ1-4
v_call: TRBV7-9
cdr3_aa: ASSSGRGRLF

cdr3_length: 17
j_call: TRBJ2-1
v_call: TRBV12-3/TRBV12-4
cdr3_aa: ASSFLAGGFIRSYSEQF

cdr3_length: 10
j_call: TRBJ2-7
v_call: TRBV7-2
cdr3_aa: ASSLPPGAQY

cdr3_length: 11
j_call: TRBJ1-1
v_call: TRBV18
cdr3_aa: ASSPGDSTEAF

cdr3_length: 10
j_call: TRBJ2-2
v_call: TRBV12-3/TRBV12-4
cdr3_aa: ASRVADGELF

cdr3_length: 13
j_call: TRBJ1-1
v_call: TRBV14
cdr3_aa: ASSPPALRNTEAF

cdr3_length: 10
j_call: TRBJ2-3
v_call: TRBV5-1
cdr3_aa: ASSLDFDTQY

cdr3_length: 12
j_call: TRBJ2-1
v_call: TRBV5-5
cdr3_aa: ASSFLAGYNEQF

cdr3_length: 12
j_call: TRBJ2-7
v_call: TRBV4-1
cdr3_aa: ASSQDRSSYEQY

cdr3_length: 12
j_call: TRBJ1-6
v_call: TRBV3-1
cdr3_aa: ASSQGGYNSPLH

cdr3_length: 14
j_call: TRBJ1-5
v_call: TRBV5-6
cdr3_aa: ASSVDRFGGNQPQH

cdr3_length: 14
j_call: TRBJ2-3
v_call: TRBV5-1
cdr3_aa: ASSSRTSGGRDTQY

cdr3_length: 13
j_call: TRBJ2-1
v_call: TRBV7-2
cdr3_aa: ASSFSGGGPGEQF

cdr3_length: 13
j_call: TRBJ2-7
v_call: TRBV10-1
cdr3_aa: ASSDPGTGVYEQY

cdr3_length: 13
j_call: TRBJ1-3
v_call: TRBV4-2
cdr3_aa: ASSQNTGSGNTIY

cdr3_length: 11
j_call: TRBJ2-3
v_call: TRBV6-2/TRBV6-3
cdr3_aa: ASSYAGTDTQY